This entry features one T cell receptor beta chain sequence. This record comes from a study of CD8 T cells in Susac syndrome. The authors reverse transcribed roughly 0.5 to 1 ug RNA with random hexamers. immunoSEQ multiplex PCR amplified TCR beta CDR3 across 54 Vbeta, 13 Jbeta. TCRdb called the immunoSEQ multiplex PCR reads again in MiXCR, with one record for every CDR3 protein. The sample lists around 300,000 distinct CDR3 sequences, about 90% seen once, with less than 0.08% in the top ten. Germline V gene data show CDR1 as LNHDA and CDR2 as SQIVND (reference sequence). V was pared by 2 bases and J by 7 bases, with 14 bases between. This CDR3 spans 14 amino acids. TCR beta was sequenced from blood CD8+ and CD4+ T cells. The multiple sclerosis controls were treatment-naive patients, and their relapsing-remitting disease was stable or active. TEMRA cells were FACS-enriched, and CD8+ and CD4+ T cells were isolated negatively.

This clonotype originated in a human donor with multiple sclerosis. The sequenced sample was CD4+ T cells from PBMCs. The gene calls are TRBV19 and TRBJ1-2, with D uncertain. CDR3 nucleotides: TGTGCCAGTAGTATACGGAGGAGCGACGGTGGCTACACCTTC. Translating gives CASSIRRSDGGYTF.